Each of the 2 T cell receptor beta chains below was sequenced from the same sample in a study of T cell repertoires in cytomegalovirus infection. TCRdb recomputed calls from the reads with MiXCR, one row per CDR3 protein. The data show almost 550,000 distinct CDR3 sequences, more than 15% seen once. The sequencing input was CD8+ T cells from PBMCs. These receptors were obtained from a human donor in good health (CMV status not recorded). Some clones in this sample may be carry-over from other donors' samples.

This chain connects TRBV5-1 to TRBJ2-1; D possibly corresponds to TRBD2 (6 bases). The CDR3 runs 16 residues. Looked up from germline, CDR1 is SGHRS and CDR2 is YFSETQ. V lost 0 bases to trimming and J lost 2 bases, with 12 bases between them. This CDR3 is CASSLGAGSAYNEQFF. The CDR3 DNA sequence: TGCGCCAGCAGCTTGGGAGCCGGGAGCGCCTACAATGAGCAGTTCTTC.

This clonotype was recorded at least ten times. This chain joins TRBV27 and TRBJ1-2, with a possible D match to TRBD1 (5 bases). V lost 5 bases and J 3 bases, leaving 13 bases between the germline ends. The CDR3 is 14 amino acids. Germline CDR1 is MNHEY and CDR2 is SMNVEV (reference sequence). The CDR3 DNA follows: TGTGCCAGCAGTCGGCCGGGACGGGACTATGGCTACACCTTC. Translated, it gives CASSRPGRDYGYTF.